The present TCR beta chain was sequenced within a study of T cells in Graves' hyperthyroidism and ophthalmopathy. To note about this clonotype: Its antigen is not identified. A much larger clone differs by one base, so this may be a read error.

Study-level results: The model forecast ophthalmopathy, anticipating it by a median around 6.5 months before onset.

In germline, CDR1 is LGHDT, CDR2 YNNKEL (reference sequence). CDR3 size: 12 residues. Trimming took off 1 base at V and 6 bases at J, with 1 base between the two ends. For ophthalmopathy patients, the Clinical Activity Score was at least 3 and the NOSPECS grade at least 4; duration was under 3 months. Diagnostic assessment was based on clinical symptoms, serum thyroxine and TRAb, thyroid ultrasound and orbital computed tomography. RNA transcripts provided the source from which TCR beta CDR3 regions were amplified. The TCR CDR3 was amplified in a first-round RT-PCR using the HTBI primer set. In TCRdb, the multiplex PCR reads were re-called with MiXCR into one record per CDR3 protein. The sample comprises 500,000 to 550,000 distinct CDR3 sequences, around 20% of which are singletons, and approximately 50% rests with the top ten.

The chain is built from TRBV3-1 and TRBJ1-6; no reliable D call. This sequence was found in a man aged 40-49 years with Graves' ophthalmopathy. The sample consisted of blood. Here the CDR3 reads CASSQVNSPLHF. CDR3 coding DNA: TGTGCCAGCAGCCAAGTTAATTCACCCCTCCACTTT.